These T cell receptor beta chains were read from a single sample in a study of T cell repertoires in cytomegalovirus infection. These TCRs are of unknown antigen specificity. From the reads, TCRdb called clonotypes with MiXCR, one entry per CDR3 protein. The repertoire holds about 220,000 distinct CDR3 sequences, with 35% to 40% as singletons. The sequences come from CD8+ T cells from cultured PBMCs, collected from culture after CMV antigen stimulation. The receptors derive from a human donor in good health (CMV status not recorded). Some clones in this sample may be carry-over from other donors' samples. Each CDR3 is given with its conserved first and last residue. Each record gives: clone size, V gene, D gene, J gene, CDR3 DNA, CDR3 protein. D genes are given only for firm matches. A clone size is listed for some rows: how often the clone was seen (once, few, many), or a class if it is expanded.

abundance: few
v_gene: TRBV7-6
d_gene: TRBD2
j_gene: TRBJ2-7
CDR3nt: TGTGCCAGCAGCCCGAGGACTAGCGGGGAATACGAGCAGTACTTC
CDR3aa: CASSPRTSGEYEQYF

abundance: -
v_gene: TRBV12-5
d_gene: -
j_gene: TRBJ2-1
CDR3nt: TGTGCTAGTGGTTTCCCGACCCCACCGGTGAGAAGGGAAATGACCTACAATGAGCAGTTCTTC
CDR3aa: CASGFPTPPVRREMTYNEQFF

abundance: -
v_gene: TRBV11-2
d_gene: -
j_gene: TRBJ1-6
CDR3nt: TGTGCCAGCAGCTTCTGGACACCCGCCTATAATTCACCCCTCCACTTT
CDR3aa: CASSFWTPAYNSPLHF

abundance: few
v_gene: TRBV27
d_gene: -
j_gene: TRBJ1-4
CDR3nt: TGTGCCAGCAGCCCTGCGGACAGTCGAAACGTTCGCAATGAAAAACTGTTTTTT
CDR3aa: CASSPADSRNVRNEKLFF

abundance: -
v_gene: TRBV7-2
d_gene: TRBD1
j_gene: TRBJ2-1
CDR3nt: TGTGCCAGCAGCTTAGTTACAGGGGGGGAGCAGTTCTTC
CDR3aa: CASSLVTGGEQFF

abundance: few
v_gene: TRBV27
d_gene: -
j_gene: TRBJ1-1
CDR3nt: TGTGCCAGCAGTACCTGGGACAAGGAGAACACTGAAGCTTTCTTT
CDR3aa: CASSTWDKENTEAFF

abundance: -
v_gene: TRBV27
d_gene: TRBD1
j_gene: TRBJ2-7
CDR3nt: TGTGCCAGCAACGCATGGGGGACAGGGGAAGACGAGCAGTACTTC
CDR3aa: CASNAWGTGEDEQYF

abundance: -
v_gene: TRBV27
d_gene: -
j_gene: TRBJ1-2
CDR3nt: TGTGCCAGCAGCCCCCTCGGAGGGTCGGGTGGCTACACCTTC
CDR3aa: CASSPLGGSGGYTF

abundance: few
v_gene: TRBV7-8
d_gene: TRBD1
j_gene: TRBJ1-2
CDR3nt: TGTGCCAGCAGCCCCGCAGGGGGCGAGGGCTACACCTTC
CDR3aa: CASSPAGGEGYTF

abundance: -
v_gene: TRBV6-1
d_gene: TRBD1
j_gene: TRBJ1-4
CDR3nt: TGTGCCAGCAGTGGGACAGGGTCGGGTGAAAAACTGTTTTTT
CDR3aa: CASSGTGSGEKLFF

abundance: few
v_gene: TRBV7-9
d_gene: TRBD1
j_gene: TRBJ2-7
CDR3nt: TGTGCCAGCAGCCCTCGGGACAGGGGGTTTTACGAGCAGTACTTC
CDR3aa: CASSPRDRGFYEQYF

abundance: -
v_gene: TRBV6-6
d_gene: TRBD1
j_gene: TRBJ1-2
CDR3nt: TGTGCCAGCGATTTACAGGGGGCATCTGGCTACACCTTC
CDR3aa: CASDLQGASGYTF

abundance: -
v_gene: TRBV27
d_gene: TRBD2
j_gene: TRBJ2-1
CDR3nt: TGTGCCAGCAGTTTAACGGGAGGGGCAACAATTGAGCAGTTCTTC
CDR3aa: CASSLTGGATIEQFF

abundance: many
v_gene: TRBV5-1
d_gene: -
j_gene: TRBJ2-2
CDR3nt: TGCGCCAGCAGCTTGGTGCAGGGGAAGACCGGGGAGCTGTTTTTT
CDR3aa: CASSLVQGKTGELFF

abundance: -
v_gene: TRBV19
d_gene: -
j_gene: TRBJ2-1
CDR3nt: TGTGCCAGTAGTCCAGGGGGGGGTGTTGATGAGCAGTTCTTC
CDR3aa: CASSPGGGVDEQFF

abundance: -
v_gene: TRBV4-2
d_gene: -
j_gene: TRBJ2-1
CDR3nt: TGTGCCAGCAGCCAAGATTCCTCTAGCTGGTTAAACAATGAGCAGTTCTTC
CDR3aa: CASSQDSSSWLNNEQFF

abundance: few
v_gene: TRBV7-2
d_gene: TRBD2
j_gene: TRBJ2-1
CDR3nt: TGTGCCAGCAGCTCCCCTCGAGTACTAGCGGGGGTCTACAATGAGCAGTTCTTC
CDR3aa: CASSSPRVLAGVYNEQFF

abundance: -
v_gene: TRBV28
d_gene: TRBD2
j_gene: TRBJ2-7
CDR3nt: TGTGCCAGCAGTTTACCCCTGATCGGGACTAGCGGGAGTGTCGCCTCCTACGAGCAGTACTTC
CDR3aa: CASSLPLIGTSGSVASYEQYF

abundance: few
v_gene: TRBV7-2
d_gene: TRBD2
j_gene: TRBJ2-1
CDR3nt: TGTGCCAGCAGCTTAGTCCGTAGCGGGGGAAGGGATGAGCAGTTCTTC
CDR3aa: CASSLVRSGGRDEQFF

abundance: -
v_gene: TRBV3-1
d_gene: -
j_gene: TRBJ2-7
CDR3nt: TGTGCCAGCAGCCAGCGAGGGGGGGTCTCCTACGAGCAGTACTTC
CDR3aa: CASSQRGGVSYEQYF

abundance: many
v_gene: TRBV7-8
d_gene: TRBD1
j_gene: TRBJ1-3
CDR3nt: TGTGCCAGCATCGACAGGGTGGGAGGAAACACCATATATTTT
CDR3aa: CASIDRVGGNTIYF

abundance: many
v_gene: TRBV27
d_gene: -
j_gene: TRBJ2-4
CDR3nt: TGTGCCAGCAGCCTCAGGGGCAACATTCAGTACTTC
CDR3aa: CASSLRGNIQYF

abundance: many
v_gene: TRBV12-3/TRBV12-4
d_gene: -
j_gene: TRBJ2-1
CDR3nt: TGTGCCAGCAGCCCCGCTAGCTGGGGGCGTAATGAGCAGTTCTTC
CDR3aa: CASSPASWGRNEQFF

abundance: few
v_gene: TRBV10-3
d_gene: -
j_gene: TRBJ2-3
CDR3nt: TGTGCCATCAGTGAGTCAGATACGCAGTATTTT
CDR3aa: CAISESDTQYF

abundance: -
v_gene: TRBV29-1
d_gene: -
j_gene: TRBJ2-1
CDR3nt: TGCAGCGTTGGAGAGCTTTTCCCCGGCTACAATGAGCAGTTCTTC
CDR3aa: CSVGELFPGYNEQFF